This T cell receptor beta chain was found in a study of T cells in Graves' hyperthyroidism and ophthalmopathy. Thyroid ultrasound, orbital computed tomography, clinical symptoms, and serum thyroxine and TRAb underpinned diagnoses. The source of the PBMCs was 10 ml of fresh peripheral blood. Germline CDR1 MDHEN, CDR2 SYDVKM. Trimming took 6 bases from V and 1 from J, leaving 3 bases between them. This CDR3 spans 11 amino acids. The source material, RNA transcripts, was used to amplify TCR beta CDR3 regions. RT-PCR in the first round (using the HTBI primer set) targeted the TCR CDR3. TCRdb reanalysed the multiplex PCR reads using MiXCR and keeps one entry per CDR3 protein. The table has 250,000 to 300,000 distinct CDR3 sequences, roughly a fifth seen once. In this sample, this clonotype turned up a few times.

The clonotype was recovered from a man aged 45-65 years with Graves' ophthalmopathy. The sequenced material came from blood. This chain links TRBV28 with TRBJ1-1; no definite D call. The chain's CDR3 is CASRTNTEAFF. The CDR3 nucleotides are TGTGCCAGCAGGACGAACACTGAAGCTTTCTTT.